This T cell receptor (beta chain) emerged from a study of blood T cell repertoires in COVID-19. The CDR3 extends over 14 amino acids. With 2 bases removed from V and 7 bases from J, the gap between germline ends came to 15 bases. Looked up from germline, CDR1 is SNHLY and CDR2 is FYNNEI. Original processing notes: Amplification of reference gene primers provided the estimated nucleated cell counts. TCRdb's copy holds only in-frame clones and misses some; the assay was immunoSEQ multiplex PCR. Clone size and V and J calls were adopted from that table, with D and trimming inferred from the DNA. The data hold approximately 170,000 clones, with roughly 80% observed a single time.

The sequence was collected from a woman between 45 and 65 years old with acute or convalescent COVID-19. The sequencing input was peripheral blood. V usage is TRBV2 and J usage is TRBJ2-7; weak D call: TRBD2 (5 bases). The CDR3 sequence is CASSERGPLREQYF. The CDR3 region has the DNA TGTGCCAGCAGTGAAAGAGGGCCCCTCAGGGAGCAGTACTTC.